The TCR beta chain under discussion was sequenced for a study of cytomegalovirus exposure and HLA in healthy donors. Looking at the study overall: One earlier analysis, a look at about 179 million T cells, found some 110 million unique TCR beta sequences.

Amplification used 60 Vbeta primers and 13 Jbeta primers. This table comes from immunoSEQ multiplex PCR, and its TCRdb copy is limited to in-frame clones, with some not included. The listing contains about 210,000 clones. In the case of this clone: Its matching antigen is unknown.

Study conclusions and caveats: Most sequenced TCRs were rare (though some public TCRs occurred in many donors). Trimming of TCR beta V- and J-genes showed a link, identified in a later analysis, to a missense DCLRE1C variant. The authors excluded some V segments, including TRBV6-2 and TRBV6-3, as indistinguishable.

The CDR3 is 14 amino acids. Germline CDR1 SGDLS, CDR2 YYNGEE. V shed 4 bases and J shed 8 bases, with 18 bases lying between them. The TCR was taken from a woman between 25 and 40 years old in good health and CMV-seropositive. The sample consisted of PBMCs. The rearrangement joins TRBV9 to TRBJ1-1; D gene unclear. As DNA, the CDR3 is TGTGCCAGCAGCAGAGGAGGCGATGTAGGGGAAGCTTTCTTT. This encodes CASSRGGDVGEAFF.